This is a list of T cell receptor beta chains from one sample in a study of CD8 T cells in Susac syndrome. TCRdb ran MiXCR on the immunoSEQ multiplex PCR reads and lists one entry per CDR3 protein. Among about 200,000 distinct CDR3 sequences listed, 90% to 95% were seen once. The sequenced material came from CD4+ T cells from PBMCs. The receptors derive from a human donor in good health. Both conserved end residues are part of each CDR3. A D gene is named only where the DNA matches it firmly. Size tells how often a clone was seen (once, few, many) or the class of an expanded clone, and some rows leave it out.

D: .
V: TRBV28
size: few
J: TRBJ1-2
DNA: TGTGCCAGCAGTTTGACGGACTATGGCTACACCTTC
CDR3: CASSLTDYGYTF

D: .
V: TRBV9
size: .
J: TRBJ2-1
DNA: TGTGCCAGCAGCCCCTCCGGAGACTTCTACAATGAGCAGTTCTTC
CDR3: CASSPSGDFYNEQFF

D: .
V: TRBV9
size: .
J: TRBJ1-2
DNA: TGTGCCAGCAGCGTAGGAGGGGCAGAGGACTATGGCTACACCTTC
CDR3: CASSVGGAEDYGYTF

D: TRBD1
V: TRBV12-3/TRBV12-4
size: once
J: TRBJ1-1
DNA: TGTGCCAGTGGGACAGGGTGGGTAGACACTGAAGCTTTCTTT
CDR3: CASGTGWVDTEAFF

D: .
V: TRBV3-1
size: .
J: TRBJ1-1
DNA: TGTGCCAGCAGCCAAGATATTTGGAACACTGAAGCTTTCTTT
CDR3: CASSQDIWNTEAFF

D: .
V: TRBV10-3
size: .
J: TRBJ2-3
DNA: TGTGCCATCAGGGAGCTGCTTAGCACAGATACGCAGTATTTT
CDR3: CAIRELLSTDTQYF

D: TRBD2
V: TRBV29-1
size: .
J: TRBJ2-4
DNA: TGCAGCGTTGAGGTGGGACTAGCGGGGGACTTAGCCAAAAACATTCAGTACTTC
CDR3: CSVEVGLAGDLAKNIQYF

D: .
V: TRBV29-1
size: once
J: TRBJ1-1
DNA: TGCAGCGTTGAGGAGTCCGGGGGGCCCTACACTGAAGCTTTCTTT
CDR3: CSVEESGGPYTEAFF

D: TRBD1
V: TRBV12-3/TRBV12-4
size: .
J: TRBJ1-5
DNA: TGTGCCAGCAGTTCTACCGACAGGGGGCAAGGTCAGCCCCAGCATTTT
CDR3: CASSSTDRGQGQPQHF

D: .
V: TRBV19
size: .
J: TRBJ1-1
DNA: TGTGCCAGTAGTTTACAAGCCCCGAACACTGAAGCTTTCTTT
CDR3: CASSLQAPNTEAFF

D: .
V: TRBV20-1
size: .
J: TRBJ2-5
DNA: TGCAGTGTTTCCTCCCCGGGACTGCAAGAGACCCAGTACTTC
CDR3: CSVSSPGLQETQYF

D: .
V: TRBV10-3
size: .
J: TRBJ1-5
DNA: TGTGCCATCAGTGACGGGGCCAGTAGGATTCAGCCCCAGCATTTT
CDR3: CAISDGASRIQPQHF

D: .
V: TRBV3-1
size: .
J: TRBJ2-3
DNA: TGTGCCAGCAGCCAAGGATCCGGAGTCCAGTATTTT
CDR3: CASSQGSGVQYF

D: .
V: TRBV18
size: .
J: TRBJ2-5
DNA: TGTGCCAGCTCACCGCTAGAGGCGTCCTCCCAAGAGACCCAGTACTTC
CDR3: CASSPLEASSQETQYF

D: .
V: TRBV3-1
size: once
J: TRBJ2-2
DNA: TGTGCCAGCAGCCAAGAAGGGATGGACACCGGGGAGCTGTTTTTT
CDR3: CASSQEGMDTGELFF

D: .
V: TRBV12-5
size: .
J: TRBJ2-1
DNA: TGTGCTAGTGCCGGGCTGGGTTTGAATGAGCAGTTCTTC
CDR3: CASAGLGLNEQFF

D: .
V: TRBV15
size: .
J: TRBJ1-1
DNA: TGTGCCACCAGCAGAGATCCCGGCCGGCGGACGGGGGCTTTCTTT
CDR3: CATSRDPGRRTGAFF

D: .
V: TRBV29-1
size: .
J: TRBJ1-5
DNA: TGCAGCGTGGCGGAGGGAGGGGGAAATCAGCCCCAGCATTTT
CDR3: CSVAEGGGNQPQHF

D: TRBD1
V: TRBV23-1
size: .
J: TRBJ1-5
DNA: TGCGCCCGTGGACAGGCTTATAGCAATCAGCCCCAGCATTTT
CDR3: CARGQAYSNQPQHF

D: .
V: TRBV12-3/TRBV12-4
size: .
J: TRBJ2-2
DNA: TGTGCCAGCAGTATCGGTCGCACCGGGGAGCTGTTTTTT
CDR3: CASSIGRTGELFF

D: TRBD1
V: TRBV3-1
size: .
J: TRBJ2-3
DNA: TGTGCCAGCAGCAGGGACAGCCTCACAGATACGCAGTATTTT
CDR3: CASSRDSLTDTQYF

D: .
V: TRBV9
size: .
J: TRBJ1-4
DNA: TGTGCCAGCAGCGTATCGGGTGAAGGCGAAAAACTGTTTTTT
CDR3: CASSVSGEGEKLFF